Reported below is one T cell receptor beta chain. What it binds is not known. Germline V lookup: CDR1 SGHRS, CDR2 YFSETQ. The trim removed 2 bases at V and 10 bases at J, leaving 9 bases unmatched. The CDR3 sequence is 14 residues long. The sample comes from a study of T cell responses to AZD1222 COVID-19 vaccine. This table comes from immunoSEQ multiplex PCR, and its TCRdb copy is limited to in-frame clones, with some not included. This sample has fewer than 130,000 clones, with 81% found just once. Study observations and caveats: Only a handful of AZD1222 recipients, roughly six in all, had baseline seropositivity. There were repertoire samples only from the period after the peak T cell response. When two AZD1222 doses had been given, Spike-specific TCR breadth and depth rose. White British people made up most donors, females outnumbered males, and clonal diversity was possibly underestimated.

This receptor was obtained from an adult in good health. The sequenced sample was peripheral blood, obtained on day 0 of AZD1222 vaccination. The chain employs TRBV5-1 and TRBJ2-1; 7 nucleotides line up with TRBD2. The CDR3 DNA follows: TGCGCCAGCAGCTTCACTAGCGAATTTCAAGAGCAGTTCTTC. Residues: CASSFTSEFQEQFF.